Listed here are 6 T cell receptor beta chains from one sample, sequenced in a study of cytomegalovirus exposure and HLA in healthy donors. Both 60 Vbeta primers and 13 Jbeta primers went into the PCR. Some clones are missing from TCRdb's copy, which holds only in-frame ones; the method was immunoSEQ multiplex PCR. This sample has roughly 190,000 clones, with roughly four fifths found just once. Sequenced: PBMCs. These receptors were taken from a woman aged 25 to 39 in good health and CMV-seropositive.

This rearrangement joins TRBV2 to TRBJ1-5; possible D gene TRBD1, 5 bases. This CDR3 is 16 amino acids long. The germline CDR1 and CDR2 sequences are SNHLY and FYNNEI. V was cut by 6 bases and J by 2 bases, with 17 bases left in between. The CDR3 nucleotides read TGTGCCAGCAGAAGGGGCAGGGTGGAAGGCAATCAGCCCCAGCATTTT. Translation gives CASRRGRVEGNQPQHF.

The table lists this clone with a few counts. The chain uses TRBV6-4 and TRBJ1-5, with a possible D match to TRBD1 (6 bases). The CDR3 has 14 residues. V lost 3 bases and J 3 bases, leaving 9 bases between the germline ends. Germline CDR1 MRHNA, CDR2 SNTAGT. Here the CDR3 DNA reads TGTGCCAGCAGTGATACAGGGACCAATCAGCCCCAGCATTTT. Its translation is CASSDTGTNQPQHF.

The chain couples TRBV27 to TRBJ2-1, with D perhaps matching TRBD2 (5 bases). V lost 2 bases to trimming and J lost 4 bases, with 6 bases between them. CDR3 size: 13 residues. Germline values: CDR1 MNHEY, CDR2 SMNVEV (reference sequence). The chain's CDR3 is CASSLAGYNEQFF. Written as DNA, the CDR3 is TGTGCCAGCAGTTTAGCGGGTTACAATGAGCAGTTCTTC.

This clone was detected once. The genes are TRBV28 and TRBJ1-4; no clear D gene. Trimming took off 1 base at V and 0 bases at J, with 15 bases between the two ends. Germline CDR1 and CDR2: MDHEN and SYDVKM. The CDR3 consists of 18 residues. The CDR3 coding sequence is TGTGCCAGCAGTTTATTAAAACCCGGGATCGCAACTAATGAAAAACTGTTTTTT. As protein: CASSLLKPGIATNEKLFF.

DNA for the CDR3: TGTGCCAGCAGTTACCAGCGGGGTTACCAAGAGACCCAGTACTTC. Its translation: CASSYQRGYQETQYF. The chain joins TRBV6-5 to TRBJ2-5, with 7 bases matching TRBD2. The CDR3 covers 15 residues. V lost 2 bases to trimming and J lost 0 bases; unmatched junction nucleotides: 3. From germline, CDR1 is MNHEY and CDR2 SVGAGI.

CDR3 coding DNA: TGTGCCAGCTCAATCAGGGAGGTCACTGAAGCTTTCTTT. Protein sequence: CASSIREVTEAFF. The chain couples TRBV18 to TRBJ1-1, with D perhaps TRBD1 (5 bases). V was shortened by 5 bases and J by 4 bases, with 11 bases between the two germline ends. Germline V gene sequence: CDR1 KGHSH, CDR2 LQKENI. This CDR3 comprises 13 residues.